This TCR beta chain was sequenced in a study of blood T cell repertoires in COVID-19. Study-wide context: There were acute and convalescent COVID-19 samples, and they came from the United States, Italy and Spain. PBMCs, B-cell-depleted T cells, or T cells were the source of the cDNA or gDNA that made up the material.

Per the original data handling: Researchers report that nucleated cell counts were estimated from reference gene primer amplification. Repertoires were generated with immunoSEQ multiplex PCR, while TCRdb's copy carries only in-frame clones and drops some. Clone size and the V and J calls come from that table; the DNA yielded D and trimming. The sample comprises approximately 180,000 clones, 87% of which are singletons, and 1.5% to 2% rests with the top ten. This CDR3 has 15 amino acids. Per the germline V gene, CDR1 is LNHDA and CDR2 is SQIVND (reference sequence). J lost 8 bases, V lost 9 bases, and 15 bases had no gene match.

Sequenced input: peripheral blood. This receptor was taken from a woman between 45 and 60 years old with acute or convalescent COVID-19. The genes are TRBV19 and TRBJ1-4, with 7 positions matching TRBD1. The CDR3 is CASRTGGANEEKLFF. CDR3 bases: TGTGCCAGCCGGACAGGCGGGGCTAATGAGGAAAAACTGTTTTTT.